This entry features one T cell receptor beta chain sequence. Its antigen remains unidentified. cDNA libraries for TRB were generated by 5' RACE incorporating UMI labels. TCRdb re-called the 5' RACE reads and shows each CDR3 protein once, DNA omitted. This sample's table reports about 58,000 distinct CDR3 sequences. This specimen comes from a study of CXCR3-negative and CXCR3-positive naive CD8 T cells. Study findings and constraints: Diversity proved comparably high across both naive subsets and much lower in memory CD8+ cells. Post-cryopreservation CXCR3 expression was partly diminished, and the bulk of assays employed fresh PBMCs.

Germline loops: CDR1 SGHTA, CDR2 FQGNSA. This CDR3 comprises 15 residues. Naive CD8+ T cells displayed a CD45RO-CCR7+CD27+CD95- phenotype. This chain joins TRBV7-2 and TRBJ2-7; the D call from TCRdb, TRBD2, cannot be confirmed without DNA. The TCR originated in a human donor in good health. Some clones in this sample may be carry-over from other donors' samples. The specimen was naive CXCR3- CD8+ T cells from blood. The subset: CD45RO-CCR7+CD27+CD95- naive CD8+ T cells lacking CXCR3 (TNR3-). The CDR3 protein is CASSFSGTSGDEQYF.